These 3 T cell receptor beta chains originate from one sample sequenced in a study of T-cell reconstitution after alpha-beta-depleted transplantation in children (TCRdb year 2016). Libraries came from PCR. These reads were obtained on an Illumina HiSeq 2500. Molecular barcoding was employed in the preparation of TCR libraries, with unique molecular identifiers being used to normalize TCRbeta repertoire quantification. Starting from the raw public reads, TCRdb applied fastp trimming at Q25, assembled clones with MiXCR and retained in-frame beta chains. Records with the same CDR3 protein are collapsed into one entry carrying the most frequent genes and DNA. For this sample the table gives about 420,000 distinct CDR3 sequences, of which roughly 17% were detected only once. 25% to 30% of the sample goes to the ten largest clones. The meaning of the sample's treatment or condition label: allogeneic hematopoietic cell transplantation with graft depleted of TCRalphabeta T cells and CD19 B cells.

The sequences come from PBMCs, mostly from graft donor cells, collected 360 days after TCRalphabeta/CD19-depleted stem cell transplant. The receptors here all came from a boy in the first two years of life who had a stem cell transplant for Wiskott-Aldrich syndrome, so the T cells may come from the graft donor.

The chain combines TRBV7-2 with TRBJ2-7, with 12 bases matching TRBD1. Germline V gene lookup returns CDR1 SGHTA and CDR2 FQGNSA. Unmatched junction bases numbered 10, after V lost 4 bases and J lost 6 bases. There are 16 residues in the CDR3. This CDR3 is CASSSYPGQGAIEQYF. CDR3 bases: TGTGCCAGCAGCTCGTATCCGGGACAGGGGGCTATCGAGCAGTACTTC.

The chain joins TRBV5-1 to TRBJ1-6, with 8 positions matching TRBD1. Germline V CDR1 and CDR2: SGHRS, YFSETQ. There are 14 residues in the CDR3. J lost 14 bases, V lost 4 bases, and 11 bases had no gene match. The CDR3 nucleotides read TGCGCCAGCAGCCTGGGGACAGGTGACGAGTCCCTCCACTTT. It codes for CASSLGTGDESLHF.

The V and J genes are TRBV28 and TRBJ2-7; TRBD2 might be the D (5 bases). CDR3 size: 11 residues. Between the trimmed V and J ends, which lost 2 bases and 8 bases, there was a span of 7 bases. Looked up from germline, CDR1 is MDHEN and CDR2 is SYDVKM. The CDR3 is CASSLPGKQYF. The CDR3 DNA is TGTGCCAGCAGTTTACCGGGAAAGCAGTACTTC.